This T cell receptor (beta chain) was sequenced in a study of blood T cell repertoires in COVID-19. J was trimmed by 4 bases and V by 2 bases; bases with no gene match: 6. This CDR3 comprises 16 residues. The germline V gene has CDR1 SGHRS and CDR2 YFSETQ. Sequenced by immunoSEQ multiplex PCR; TCRdb stores in-frame clones only, minus some. The repertoire holds 250,000 or so clones, with around 89% as singletons. Only a few counts were recorded for this clone. The sample taken for sequencing was PBMCs or T cells enriched from blood (not recorded which). This TCR came from a woman aged 40 to 50 with acute COVID-19. The rearrangement uses TRBV5-1 and TRBJ1-4, with 9 bases matching TRBD1. CDR3 DNA sequence: TGCGCCAGCAGCTTAACTGGACAGGGGCTTAATGAAAAACTGTTTTTT. It is translated as CASSLTGQGLNEKLFF.